This TCR beta chain appears in the sequencing data of a study of cytomegalovirus exposure and HLA in healthy donors. Study information: Genotyping of some 390 donors showed that roughly 80% belonged to the Caucasian-associated ancestry cluster. Findings and caveats of the study: Investigators reported approximately 170 TCR beta chains as tied to cytomegalovirus. Most subjects' HLA-A and HLA-B alleles were reportedly predicted from TCR beta sequences.

The PCR ran on 60 Vbeta and 13 Jbeta primers. The data were produced by immunoSEQ multiplex PCR, yet TCRdb's version contains in-frame clones alone and is incomplete. The table lists 100,000 or so clones, 69% of them singletons. There are 14 residues in the CDR3. V lost 1 base, J lost 4 bases, and 10 bases lay in between. Per the germline V gene, CDR1 is MNHNS and CDR2 is SASEGT. With regard to this clone: The antigen is not known.

The chain employs TRBV6-1 and TRBJ2-5; TRBD1 might be the D (5 bases). The clonotype was recovered from a man aged 30-40 years in good health and CMV-seronegative. Sequences were obtained from PBMCs. The CDR3 sequence is CASSEGQGRETQYF. CDR3 DNA sequence: TGTGCCAGCAGTGAAGGGCAGGGTAGAGAGACCCAGTACTTC.